These 27 T cell receptor beta chains originate from one sample sequenced in a study of blood T cell repertoires in COVID-19. Assay: immunoSEQ multiplex PCR; the TCRdb copy retains only in-frame clones and omits some. Counted here are just under 150,000 clones, around 84% occurring once; the ten biggest clones make up about 2.8%. The sample taken for sequencing was peripheral blood. These receptor sequences come from a human donor with acute or convalescent COVID-19. The donor label of this sample is uncertain.

The V gene is TRBV18, the J gene TRBJ1-2; TRBD1 aligns across 8 bases. The junction had 5 bases not matched to a gene; V was cut back by 2 bases and J by 3 bases. The V gene's germline CDR1 is KGHSH and CDR2 LQKENI. The CDR3 covers 15 residues. CDR3 coding DNA: TGTGCCAGCTCACCATACAGGGGGTCTCACTATGGCTACACCTTC. As protein: CASSPYRGSHYGYTF.

V usage is TRBV5-1 and J usage is TRBJ1-6; maybe TRBD1 (6 bases). CDR1 and CDR2 from the germline V gene are SGHRS and YFSETQ. The CDR3 is 16 amino acids. Trimming cost V 1 base and J 7 bases, with 15 bases left between them. CDR3 region: CASSLLSGVKNSPLHF. CDR3 DNA: TGCGCCAGCAGCTTGTTGTCAGGGGTAAAAAATTCACCCCTCCACTTT.

V gene TRBV24-1 combines with J gene TRBJ2-1; TRBD2 aligns across 8 bases. Germline V gene lookup returns CDR1 KGHDR and CDR2 SFDVKD. The J segment lost 6 bases and the V segment lost 5 bases, leaving 5 bases of the junction unmatched. The CDR3 sequence is 14 residues long. The CDR3, as DNA: TGTGCCACCAGTGGCGGGGGGCCCACCAATGAGCAGTTCTTC. This translates into CATSGGGPTNEQFF.

Regarding this clone: One end of the junction varies from germline; a read error may be responsible. The gene calls are TRBV7-2 and TRBJ2-4, with 9 bases fitting TRBD1. CDR3 length equals 15 residues. Germline lookup yields CDR1 SGHTA and CDR2 FQGNSA. The CDR3 nucleotides are TGTGCCAGCAGCCTGGGACAGGGTTTGTTTAGAATCCCGATCTTC. Protein: CASSLGQGLFRIPIF.

The chain combines TRBV5-4 with TRBJ2-5; 11 nucleotides line up with TRBD2. Germline values: CDR1 SGHNT, CDR2 YYREEE (reference sequence). With 3 bases clipped from V and 5 bases from J, the junction kept 6 bases outside the gene matches. The CDR3 is 15 amino acids. The CDR3 nucleotides read TGTGCCAGCAGCTCACTAGCGGGAGTGAGGGAGACCCAGTACTTC. Translated, it gives CASSSLAGVRETQYF.

The V and J genes are TRBV7-2 and TRBJ1-6; TRBD1 aligns across 8 bases. V was clipped by 4 bases and J by 7 bases; unmatched bases: 6. Germline CDR1 SGHTA, CDR2 FQGNSA. This CDR3 comprises 15 residues. The CDR3 protein is CASSSGTGLNSPLHF. Written as DNA, the CDR3 is TGTGCCAGCAGCTCTGGGACAGGCTTAAATTCACCCCTCCACTTT.

This clone was picked up one time. At one of its ends the junction is not consistent with the germline gene, which may arise from a read error. This chain's CDR3 is CAWSPTQRVGRIF. Written as DNA, the CDR3 is TGTGCCTGGAGTCCAACCCAGCGGGTTGGAAGGATCTTC. This chain links TRBV30 with TRBJ2-1, with a weak D call TRBD2 (6 bases). Looked up from germline, CDR1 is GTSNPN and CDR2 is SVGIG (reference sequence). The CDR3 contains 13 residues.

This clone occurred once. The J gene is TRBJ2-1, the V gene TRBV6-1, with 7 bases fitting TRBD2. Germline assignment: CDR1 MNHNS and CDR2 SASEGT. The CDR3 totals 15 residues. Losses at the gene ends were 1 base for V and 7 bases for J; bases not matched to a gene: 7. The CDR3 bases are TGTGCCAGCAGTGAAGTCAGACTAGCTAGTAATGAGCAGTTCTTC. Protein: CASSEVRLASNEQFF.

The DNA for the CDR3 is TGTGCCAGCAGTTACCCGACTAGCGCGGAGACCCAGTACTTC. It encodes CASSYPTSAETQYF. This chain connects TRBV6-6 to TRBJ2-5; the match to TRBD2 covers 8 bases. Unmatched junction bases numbered 4, after V lost 2 bases and J lost 5 bases. The germline gives CDR1 MNHNY, CDR2 SVGAGI (reference sequence). The CDR3 contains 14 residues.

This clone was detected once. The chain has TRBV5-4 and TRBJ2-3, with D unresolved. The germline CDR1 and CDR2 sequences are SGHNT and YYREEE (reference sequence). The CDR3 extends over 15 amino acids. V lost 0 bases to trimming and J lost 0 bases, with 8 bases between them. CDR3 in amino acids: CASSLGSTSTDTQYF. In nucleotides, the CDR3 is TGTGCCAGCAGCTTGGGTAGTACTAGCACAGATACGCAGTATTTT.

V is TRBV2 and J is TRBJ2-2; TRBD1 matches 7 bases. Unmatched junction bases numbered 2, after V lost 6 bases and J lost 4 bases. From germline, CDR1 is SNHLY and CDR2 FYNNEI. The CDR3 is made up of 13 amino acids. The CDR3 region has the DNA TGTGCCAGCAGCCGACAGGGCACCGGGGAGCTGTTTTTT. It encodes CASSRQGTGELFF. Looking up the rest from reference TRBV2 and TRBJ2-2 gives the full variable domain: EPEVTQTPSHQVTQMGQEVILRCVPISNHLYFYWYRQILGQKVEFLVSFYNNEISEKSEIFDDQFSVERPDGSNFTLKIRSTKLEDSAMYFCASSRQGTGELFFGEGSRLTVL.

The J gene is TRBJ2-2, the V gene TRBV5-4; possible D gene TRBD2, 6 bases. Germline V lookup: CDR1 SGHNT, CDR2 YYREEE (reference sequence). Trimming removed 5 bases at V and 0 bases at J, with 8 bases between. This CDR3 is built from 14 residues. The CDR3 nucleotides read TGTGCCAGCAGGGAGGGAGCGAACACCGGGGAGCTGTTTTTT. This translates into CASREGANTGELFF.

There are a few counts of this clone. The chain couples TRBV7-3 to TRBJ2-2; 10 nucleotides line up with TRBD2. The CDR3 consists of 18 residues. Germline values: CDR1 SGHTA, CDR2 FQGTGA. V shed 3 bases and J 6 bases; nucleotides not matched to a gene: 13. Here the CDR3 reads CASSFLPASGRQAGELFF. CDR3 nucleotides: TGTGCCAGCAGCTTCCTACCCGCTAGCGGGAGACAGGCCGGGGAGCTGTTTTTT.

The chain couples TRBV5-4 to TRBJ2-2; D remains ambiguous. There are 13 residues in the CDR3. The ends were cut back, 1 base at V and 6 bases at J, with 7 bases in the middle. Germline values: CDR1 SGHNT, CDR2 YYREEE (reference sequence). CDR3: CASSLSQAGELFF. The CDR3 DNA follows: TGTGCCAGCAGCTTGTCTCAGGCCGGGGAGCTGTTTTTT.

In this sample, this clone turned up once. The rearrangement uses TRBV5-8 and TRBJ1-1; no clear D. V was pared by 0 bases and J by 5 bases, with 5 bases between. This CDR3 spans 12 amino acids. Germline V lookup: CDR1 SGHTS, CDR2 YDEGEE. The CDR3 protein is CASSLVETEAFF. The CDR3 bases are TGTGCCAGCAGCTTGGTAGAGACTGAAGCTTTCTTT.

The rearrangement uses TRBV18 and TRBJ1-1; 10 bases match TRBD1. CDR1 is KGHSH, CDR2 LQKENI, per germline. V was clipped by 6 bases and J by 4 bases; unmatched bases: 8. This CDR3 spans 15 amino acids. Here the CDR3 reads CASSRDRGKGTEAFF. The CDR3 DNA reads as TGTGCCAGCTCCCGGGACAGGGGAAAAGGCACTGAAGCTTTCTTT.

The V call is TRBV19, the J call TRBJ1-1; D not certain. V was clipped by 5 bases and J by 4 bases, with 11 bases between them. Germline V gene data show CDR1 as LNHDA and CDR2 as SQIVND (reference sequence). The CDR3 contains 13 residues. DNA of the CDR3: TGTGCCAGTAGTCTCCGGGATGGCACTGAAGCTTTCTTT. Translated: CASSLRDGTEAFF.

V is TRBV4-2 and J is TRBJ2-1; D may be TRBD2 (7 bases). V lost 0 bases and J 0 bases, leaving 15 bases between the germline ends. Germline-derived CDR1 and CDR2 are LGHNA and YNFKEQ. This CDR3 has 18 residues. CDR3 protein: CASSQDSFGGPSYNEQFF. In DNA form, the CDR3 reads TGTGCCAGCAGCCAAGATTCATTCGGGGGGCCCTCCTACAATGAGCAGTTCTTC.

The chain has TRBV4-1 and TRBJ1-6; D is perhaps TRBD1 (5 bases). The CDR3 is 15 residues long. V was clipped by 0 bases and J by 10 bases, with 13 bases between them. Germline V gene data show CDR1 as MGHRA and CDR2 as YSYEKL. The CDR3 DNA is TGCGCCAGCAGCCAAGATCTAGGGGTCGGGTCACCCCTCCACTTT. It is translated as CASSQDLGVGSPLHF.

The chain recombines TRBV19 with TRBJ1-4; perhaps TRBD1 as D (6 bases). CDR3 length: 16 residues. V was shortened by 3 bases and J by 7 bases, with 18 bases between the two germline ends. Germline lookup yields CDR1 LNHDA and CDR2 SQIVND (reference sequence). CDR3 sequence reads: CASSMSRGARLEKLFF. CDR3 bases: TGTGCCAGTAGTATGTCCCGGGGGGCGAGGCTTGAAAAACTGTTTTTT. Supplemented by reference TRBV19 and TRBJ1-4, the full variable domain reads DGGITQSPKYLFRKEGQNVTLSCEQNLNHDAMYWYRQDPGQGLRLIYYSQIVNDFQKGDIAEGYSVSREKKESFPLTVTSAQKNPTAFYLCASSMSRGARLEKLFFGSGTQLSVL.

The rearrangement uses TRBV18 and TRBJ2-7; unclear D gene. In germline, CDR1 is KGHSH, CDR2 LQKENI. This CDR3 is 14 amino acids long. Trimming cost V 2 bases and J 0 bases, with 8 bases left between them. CDR3 amino acids: CASSPLHSSYEQYF. The DNA for the CDR3 is TGTGCCAGCTCACCATTGCACAGCTCCTACGAGCAGTACTTC.

The V gene is TRBV27, the J gene TRBJ2-2; 8 nucleotides agree with TRBD1. CDR3 size: 16 residues. The germline gives CDR1 MNHEY, CDR2 SMNVEV (reference sequence). V lost 4 bases, J lost 1 base, and 5 bases stayed unmatched. CDR3 coding DNA: TGTGCCAGCAGTTCCTCCGGGACAGGGAACACCGGGGAGCTGTTTTTT. Encoded protein: CASSSSGTGNTGELFF.

The chain carries TRBV6-6 and TRBJ1-6, with TRBD1 matching 10 bases. V dropped 6 bases and J dropped 5; count of bases not matched to a gene: 4. The CDR3 is made up of 15 amino acids. CDR1 and CDR2 from the germline V gene are MNHNY and SVGAGI (reference sequence). The CDR3 reads CASSRQGADNSPLHF. CDR3 in DNA: TGTGCCAGCAGCCGACAGGGGGCCGATAATTCACCCCTCCACTTT.

This chain uses TRBV29-1 with TRBJ1-2, with TRBD1 matching over 10 bases. The V gene's germline CDR1 is SQVTM and CDR2 ANQGSEA. V was clipped by 5 bases and J by 5 bases; unmatched bases: 8. The CDR3 is 14 amino acids. In nucleotides, the CDR3 is TGCAGCGTTCGAATCCGACAGGGGGCTTATGGCTACACCTTC. Translated: CSVRIRQGAYGYTF.

The chain has TRBV2 and TRBJ2-1; 14 positions agree with TRBD2. The CDR3 is made up of 15 amino acids. Trimming removed 11 bases from V and 6 bases from J; junction bases left unmatched: 9. Germline loops: CDR1 SNHLY, CDR2 FYNNEI. The DNA for the CDR3 is TGTGCCTCACTCTCCGGACTAGCGGGGGGCAATGAGCAGTTCTTC. Translating gives CASLSGLAGGNEQFF.

The chain combines TRBV7-2 with TRBJ1-1; D is possibly TRBD1 (6 bases). Trimming cost V 3 bases and J 3 bases, with 11 bases left between them. Germline loops: CDR1 SGHTA, CDR2 FQGNSA. The CDR3 totals 14 residues. The CDR3 nucleotides are TGTGCCAGCAGCTTCCAGGGGTCGGACACTGAAGCTTTCTTT. It translates to CASSFQGSDTEAFF.

V gene TRBV6-1 combines with J gene TRBJ2-2, with a weak D call TRBD2 (5 bases). CDR3 length: 17 amino acids. Trimming stripped 3 bases from V and 1 base from J, with 15 bases between. The germline gives CDR1 MNHNS, CDR2 SASEGT. CDR3 DNA: TGTGCCAGCAGTGATTTTTTTTCCGGGGAGAACACCGGGGAGCTGTTTTTT. Translating gives CASSDFFSGENTGELFF.